Below are 21 T cell receptor beta chains sequenced from a single sample in a study of T cell repertoires in cytomegalovirus infection. For these TCRs, the target antigens are not known. TCRdb re-called the reads with MiXCR, one entry per CDR3 protein. The sample has around 360,000 distinct CDR3 sequences; about a third are singletons. Sequencing was performed on cultured PBMCs, taken from culture after CMV antigen stimulation. The receptors were sampled from a human donor in good health (CMV status not recorded). Some clones in this sample may be carry-over from other donors' samples.

This clonotype has only a few counts. V is TRBV12-3 or TRBV12-4 and J is TRBJ2-7; 11 bases agree with TRBD1. Germline trimming cut 8 bases from V and 7 bases from J; bases unmatched to any gene: 13. The CDR3 runs 15 residues. CDR3 sequence: CASVDHGTGGREQYF. CDR3 sequence (DNA): TGTGCCAGCGTTGACCACGGGACAGGGGGGAGAGAGCAGTACTTC.

The CDR3 DNA reads TGTGCCAGCAGCTTACTCCTAGCGGGCCCGAGGGGCACAGATACGCAGTATTTT. Its protein product is CASSLLLAGPRGTDTQYF. V usage is TRBV11-2 and J usage is TRBJ2-3, with 8 bases identical to TRBD2. The CDR3 spans 18 residues. Looked up from germline, CDR1 is SGHAT and CDR2 is FQNNGV. V gave up 2 bases and J gave up 1 base; unmatched junction bases: 11.

This rearrangement joins TRBV28 to TRBJ1-2, with TRBD1 identical over 8 bases. The ends lost 6 bases at V and 11 bases at J; junction bases unmatched: 14. This CDR3 has 14 residues. Germline V CDR1 and CDR2: MDHEN, SYDVKM. The CDR3 sequence: CASRPPGQGLGYTF. CDR3 sequence (DNA): TGTGCCAGCAGACCACCCGGACAGGGCCTCGGGTACACCTTC.

This clonotype was counted a few times. The CDR3, as DNA: TGCGCCAGCAGGCCGGGACAGGGGGCAATCGACGAGCAGTACTTC. As protein: CASRPGQGAIDEQYF. V is TRBV10-2 and J is TRBJ2-7; TRBD1 aligns across 12 bases. In germline, CDR1 is WSHSY, CDR2 SAAADI. The CDR3 is 15 residues long. V shed 6 bases and J 5 bases; nucleotides not matched to a gene: 8.

The chain combines TRBV4-1 with TRBJ1-5; D not resolved. The V and J ends lost 2 bases and 9 bases respectively, with 17 bases between them. Germline V gene lookup returns CDR1 MGHRA and CDR2 YSYEKL. This CDR3 spans 15 amino acids. The CDR3 here is CASSQLGPATRPQHF. DNA for the CDR3: TGCGCCAGCAGCCAATTAGGTCCAGCCACTCGGCCCCAGCATTTT.

Here the CDR3 reads CASSYSGTGRTPYEQYF. In nucleotides, the CDR3 is TGTGCCAGCAGTTACTCGGGAACAGGGAGGACCCCCTACGAGCAGTACTTC. V and J are TRBV6-2 or TRBV6-3 and TRBJ2-7, with D possibly being TRBD1 or TRBD2 (6 bases each). V was trimmed by 0 bases and J by 2 bases, leaving 17 bases between them. The CDR3 covers 17 residues. Per germline, CDR1 MNHEY and CDR2 SVGEGT.

The chain joins TRBV7-2 to TRBJ2-7; 10 nucleotides agree with TRBD2. The germline gives CDR1 SGHTA, CDR2 FQGNSA. CDR3 size: 17 residues. Trimming took 5 bases from V and 0 from J; bases not matched to a gene: 10. For the CDR3, the DNA is TGTGCCAGCAGCCCGTATAGCGGGAGGCCGAGCTCCTACGAGCAGTACTTC. This codes for CASSPYSGRPSSYEQYF.

The CDR3 bases are TGTGCCAGCAGCCAACGGGACTTCCCCCTCCACTTT. Encoded protein: CASSQRDFPLHF. J is TRBJ1-6 and V is TRBV14, with TRBD1 as a possible D gene (5 bases). The V end was cut by 2 bases, the J end by 13 bases, with 9 bases between. Germline CDR1 SGHDN, CDR2 FVKESK. This CDR3 is 12 amino acids long.

This chain uses TRBV12-3 or TRBV12-4 with TRBJ2-5, with D tentatively TRBD1 or TRBD2 (5 bases each). There are 13 residues in the CDR3. The ends were cut back, 5 bases at V and 5 bases at J, with 12 bases in the middle. The CDR3 here is CASSARDRETQYF. CDR3 in DNA: TGTGCCAGCAGTGCGAGGGACCGGGAGACCCAGTACTTC.

The chain employs TRBV12-3 or TRBV12-4 and TRBJ1-1; D gene ambiguous. The CDR3 has 16 residues. Trimming cost V 5 bases and J 1 base, with 17 bases left between them. CDR3 residues: CASSQGTRPGNTEAFF. In nucleotides, the CDR3 is TGTGCCAGCAGTCAAGGTACCAGGCCTGGGAACACTGAAGCTTTCTTT.

V is TRBV7-9 and J is TRBJ1-5, with no clear D. Trimming stripped 2 bases from V and 2 bases from J, with 13 bases between. The germline CDR1 and CDR2 sequences are SEHNR and FQNEAQ (reference sequence). The CDR3 sequence is 16 residues long. CDR3 sequence (DNA): TGTGCCAGCAGCTTAAAAGGCCCGGCAGGCAATCAGCCCCAGCATTTT. It translates to CASSLKGPAGNQPQHF. Using reference TRBV7-9 and TRBJ1-5 for the parts outside the CDR3, the full variable domain is DTGVSQNPRHKITKRGQNVTFRCDPISEHNRLYWYRQTLGQGPEFLTYFQNEAQLEKSRLLSDRFSAERPKGSFSTLEIQRTEQGDSAMYLCASSLKGPAGNQPQHFGDGTRLSIL.

There are many counts of this clonotype. Here the CDR3 DNA reads TGTGCCAGCAGTCGATACGGTGAGCAGTTCTTC. Its translation: CASSRYGEQFF. V usage is TRBV7-6 and J usage is TRBJ2-1; no firm D call. Germline CDR1 is SGHVS and CDR2 is FNYEAQ. V lost 6 bases and J 9 bases, leaving 9 bases between the germline ends. This CDR3 region has 11 residues.

This clonotype showed up just a few times. V is TRBV11-2 and J is TRBJ2-7; no reliable D call. The V gene lost 5 bases and the J gene lost 4 bases, with 15 bases spanning the gap. Per the germline V gene, CDR1 is SGHAT and CDR2 is FQNNGV. This CDR3 region has 14 residues. The CDR3 is CASSPPFSEYEQYV. The CDR3, as DNA: TGTGCCAGCAGCCCCCCATTTTCAGAATACGAGCAGTACGTC.

This chain connects TRBV7-4 to TRBJ1-1; D gene uncertain. The CDR3 extends over 13 amino acids. The germline V gene encodes CDR1 SGHVT and CDR2 SQSDAQ. Between the trimmed V and J ends, which lost 7 bases and 1 base, there was a span of 10 bases. The CDR3 coding sequence is TGTGCCAGCACAAGGCATACGAACACTGAAGCTTTCTTT. Amino acid sequence: CASTRHTNTEAFF.

This clonotype was observed a few times. The CDR3 sequence is CASRRGLAGYEQYF. CDR3 coding DNA: TGTGCCAGCAGACGGGGACTAGCGGGGTACGAGCAGTACTTC. The genes are TRBV6-2 or TRBV6-3 and TRBJ2-7, with 13 positions matching TRBD2. The germline V gene has CDR1 MNHEY and CDR2 SVGEGT. The junction had 3 bases not matched to a gene; V was cut back by 6 bases and J by 4 bases. The CDR3 runs to 14 residues.

The chain has TRBV6-1 and TRBJ2-3, with 11 bases lining up with TRBD2. CDR1 MNHNS and CDR2 SASEGT come from the germline V gene. The CDR3 length is 18 residues. The junction had 8 bases not matched to a gene; V was cut back by 1 base and J by 2 bases. Here the CDR3 reads CASSEGFLAGGSTDTQYF. The CDR3 DNA is TGTGCCAGCAGTGAAGGGTTTCTAGCGGGAGGATCCACAGATACGCAGTATTTT.

The CDR3 coding sequence is TGCGCCAGCAGCCAAGATCTCACAGGGAGAAACTATGGCTACACCTTC. This encodes CASSQDLTGRNYGYTF. This chain links TRBV4-3 with TRBJ1-2, with a possible D match to TRBD1 (6 bases). Trimming removed 0 bases from V and 2 bases from J, with 13 bases in between. This CDR3 has 16 amino acids. Germline loops: CDR1 LGHNA, CDR2 YSLEER.

The chain has TRBV11-1 and TRBJ2-2; tentative D call: TRBD1 (5 bases). Looked up from germline, CDR1 is SGHAT and CDR2 is FQDESV (reference sequence). The length of the CDR3 is 16 residues. The V gene lost 5 bases and the J gene lost 4 bases, with 17 bases spanning the gap. The CDR3 region has the DNA TGTGCCAGCAGCCCAAGGCCCCAGGGAAGCACCGGGGAGCTGTTTTTT. Its protein product is CASSPRPQGSTGELFF.

This clonotype showed up just a few times. The chain combines TRBV6-1 with TRBJ2-5, with D possibly called TRBD1 or TRBD2 (6 bases each). Germline V gene data show CDR1 as MNHNS and CDR2 as SASEGT. V lost 6 bases to trimming and J lost 4 bases, with 18 bases between them. This CDR3 has 15 residues. CDR3 residues: CASRPHRAGGETQYF. In nucleotides, the CDR3 is TGTGCCAGCAGGCCGCACAGGGCCGGGGGAGAGACCCAGTACTTC.

The chain employs TRBV7-4 and TRBJ1-1; D not resolved. This CDR3 contains 15 residues. V was pared by 1 base and J by 6 bases, with 15 bases between. CDR1 and CDR2 (germline): SGHVT, SQSDAQ. The CDR3 protein is CASSLGNSDWAEAFF. CDR3 coding DNA: TGTGCCAGCAGCTTAGGAAACTCCGACTGGGCTGAAGCTTTCTTT.

Concerning this clonotype itself: Given a much more abundant clone one base away, this may be a read error. J is TRBJ1-6 and V is TRBV7-2; no definite D call. The germline gives CDR1 SGHTA, CDR2 FQGNSA. Trimming pared 5 bases from V and 10 bases from J, leaving 12 bases between. This CDR3 region has 13 residues. The CDR3 nucleotides are TGTGCCAGCAGCCTAGAGAGCGAATCACCCCTCCACTTT. It translates to CASSLESESPLHF.